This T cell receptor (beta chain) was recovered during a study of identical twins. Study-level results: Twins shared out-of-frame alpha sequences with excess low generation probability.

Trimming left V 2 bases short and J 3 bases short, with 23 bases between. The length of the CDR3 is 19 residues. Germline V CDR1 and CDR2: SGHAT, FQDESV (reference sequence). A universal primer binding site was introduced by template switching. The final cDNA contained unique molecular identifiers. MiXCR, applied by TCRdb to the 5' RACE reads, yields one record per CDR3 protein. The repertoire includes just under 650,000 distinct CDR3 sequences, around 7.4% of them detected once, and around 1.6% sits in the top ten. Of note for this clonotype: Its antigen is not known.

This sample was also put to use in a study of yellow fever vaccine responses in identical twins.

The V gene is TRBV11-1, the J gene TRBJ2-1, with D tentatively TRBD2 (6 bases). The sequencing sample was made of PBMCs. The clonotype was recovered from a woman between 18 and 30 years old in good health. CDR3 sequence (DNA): TGTGCCAGCAGCTTAAGGGAAGGATTGGCTAGCGCGGTCTACAATGAGCAGTTCTTC. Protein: CASSLREGLASAVYNEQFF. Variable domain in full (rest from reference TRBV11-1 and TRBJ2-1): EAEVAQSPRYKITEKSQAVAFWCDPISGHATLYWYRQILGQGPELLVQFQDESVVDDSQLPKDRFSAERLKGVDSTLKIQPAELGDSAMYLCASSLREGLASAVYNEQFFGPGTRLTVL.